The clone carrying this TCR beta chain was recorded at least ten times. TCR beta CDR3 region amplification was performed from RNA transcripts. The study used the HTBI primer set for a first-round RT-PCR of the TCR CDR3. Using its own MiXCR run on the multiplex PCR reads, TCRdb lists one record per CDR3 protein. Counted here are under 250,000 distinct CDR3 sequences, about 24% occurring once; the ten biggest clones make up roughly a third. Germline V CDR1 and CDR2: MNHEY, SVGAGI. The CDR3 totals 14 residues. Unmatched junction bases numbered 7, after V lost 7 bases and J lost 2 bases. The sample is drawn from a study of T cells in Graves' hyperthyroidism and ophthalmopathy. Based on clinical symptoms, serum thyroxine and TRAb, thyroid ultrasound and orbital computed tomography, diagnoses were reached.

The chain is built from TRBV6-5 and TRBJ2-7; 8 nucleotides align to TRBD2. Sequencing was performed on blood. This TCR came from a woman in her thirties or forties with Graves' ophthalmopathy. The CDR3 loop reads CASTGETSAYEQYF. CDR3 DNA: TGTGCCAGCACCGGAGAGACTAGCGCCTACGAGCAGTACTTC.